Presented here are 27 T cell receptor beta chains from one specimen sequenced in a study of cytomegalovirus exposure and HLA in healthy donors. The PCR employed 60 Vbeta primers together with 13 Jbeta primers. The assay was immunoSEQ multiplex PCR, and TCRdb's table has in-frame clones only and misses some. The sample shows roughly 140,000 clones, about four fifths of them seen only once. Sequencing was carried out using PBMCs. These receptors were taken from a man aged 25-45 years in good health and CMV-seronegative.

The CDR3 nucleotides read TGTGCCAGCAGCCCAGCCCTGGGACAGGGGGACACCGGGGAGCTGTTTTTT. It specifies CASSPALGQGDTGELFF. The rearrangement links TRBV28 to TRBJ2-2; 11 bases fit TRBD1. Germline V lookup: CDR1 MDHEN, CDR2 SYDVKM. The CDR3 is 17 amino acids. The V segment lost 6 bases and the J segment 3 bases; nucleotides outside the gene matches: 9.

Comment on this clone: Other nucleotide sequences from this sample produce the same CDR3. The V and J genes are TRBV5-1 and TRBJ1-1, with D tentatively TRBD1 (5 bases). The germline CDR1 and CDR2 sequences are SGHRS and YFSETQ. The CDR3 has 14 amino acids. Trimming stripped 1 base from V and 1 base from J, with 8 bases between. CDR3 nucleotides: TGCGCCAGCAGCTTGTCGACAGCGAACACTGAAGCTTTCTTT. Protein product: CASSLSTANTEAFF.

The V and J genes are TRBV5-1 and TRBJ1-2; 9 nucleotides line up with TRBD1. V trimming: 4 bases; J trimming: 4 bases; junction bases outside the gene matches: 8. The CDR3 is 15 amino acids. The germline CDR1 and CDR2 sequences are SGHRS and YFSETQ. CDR3 DNA sequence: TGCGCCAGCAGCCGGACGGGACAGGGTTCCTATGGCTACACCTTC. Translated: CASSRTGQGSYGYTF. The full variable domain, completed using reference TRBV5-1 and TRBJ1-2, is KAGVTQTPRYLIKTRGQQVTLSCSPISGHRSVSWYQQTPGQGLQFLFEYFSETQRNKGNFPGRFSGRQFSNSRSEMNVSTLELGDSALYLCASSRTGQGSYGYTFGSGTRLTVV.

This clone was observed a handful of times. The rearrangement joins TRBV28 to TRBJ1-4; 7 positions agree with TRBD1. Germline V gives CDR1 MDHEN, CDR2 SYDVKM. The CDR3 consists of 15 residues. With 5 bases clipped from V and 8 bases from J, the junction kept 11 bases outside the gene matches. The CDR3 DNA follows: TGTGCCAGCAGTGCGCGCGCTCCGACAGGGGAAAAACTGTTTTTT. This sequence encodes CASSARAPTGEKLFF.

Note on this clone: Compared with germline, one end of the junction differs, possibly owing to a read error. The chain uses TRBV11-3 and TRBJ1-2; TRBD1 might be the D (5 bases). Looked up from germline, CDR1 is SGHNT and CDR2 is YENEEA. The CDR3 extends over 16 amino acids. The CDR3 DNA follows: TGTGCCACCCGGATTATCAGGGTCTCCACCGAGAGTGGCTACCCCTTC. It codes for CATRIIRVSTESGYPF. The full variable domain, completed using reference TRBV11-3 and TRBJ1-2, is EAGVVQSPRYKIIEKKQPVAFWCNPISGHNTLYWYLQNLGQGPELLIRYENEEAVDDSQLPKDRFSAERLKGVDSTLKIQPAELGDSAVYLCATRIIRVSTESGYPFGSGTRLTVV.

The chain employs TRBV18 and TRBJ1-1; 8 nucleotides line up with TRBD1. The CDR3 totals 14 residues. CDR1 and CDR2 from the germline V gene are KGHSH and LQKENI. V lost 3 bases and J lost 7; bases outside the gene matches: 7. CDR3 DNA: TGTGCCAGCTCACCGCGACAGGGGAGCGGTGAAGCTTTCTTT. Translated, it gives CASSPRQGSGEAFF.

J is TRBJ2-2 and V is TRBV10-3; tentative D call: TRBD1 (6 bases). The germline gives CDR1 ENHRY, CDR2 SYGVKD. CDR3 length: 16 amino acids. Trimming removed 1 base from V and 1 base from J, with 10 bases in between. CDR3 DNA sequence: TGTGCCATCAGTGAGTATGGGGGCTTGAACACCGGGGAGCTGTTTTTT. Protein: CAISEYGGLNTGELFF.

The chain joins TRBV27 to TRBJ2-3, with D tentatively TRBD2 (6 bases). The germline V gene has CDR1 MNHEY and CDR2 SMNVEV (reference sequence). CDR3 size: 19 residues. V lost 3 bases and J 6 bases, leaving 28 bases between the germline ends. The CDR3 nucleotides read TGTGCCAGCAGTTTCCGGGACTCCCCGAAGGCCCCCCTTACGGATACGCAGTATTTT. The encoded protein is CASSFRDSPKAPLTDTQYF.

The chain employs TRBV6-5 and TRBJ2-7, with TRBD2 as a possible D gene (5 bases). The germline gives CDR1 MNHEY, CDR2 SVGAGI. V lost 7 bases and J 4 bases, leaving 14 bases between the germline ends. The length of the CDR3 is 13 residues. CDR3 residues: CASKRGQVYEQYF. The DNA of the CDR3 is TGTGCCAGCAAACGGGGTCAGGTATACGAGCAGTACTTC.

This clone was seen more than once but under ten times. This rearrangement joins TRBV5-6 to TRBJ1-4; 8 bases agree with TRBD1. V shed 0 bases and J 7 bases; nucleotides not matched to a gene: 8. Looked up from germline, CDR1 is SGHDT and CDR2 is YYEEEE. This CDR3 spans 16 amino acids. The CDR3 DNA reads TGTGCCAGCAGCTTGGCCGCGACAGGGGTTCGTGAAAAACTGTTTTTT. It specifies CASSLAATGVREKLFF.

CDR3 sequence (DNA): TGTGCCAGCAAGAGCCTGAGCTCTGGAAACACCATATATTTT. It translates to CASKSLSSGNTIYF. V gene TRBV6-1 combines with J gene TRBJ1-3; D is undetermined. Germline CDR1 reads MNHNS; CDR2 reads SASEGT. The CDR3 contains 14 residues. V gave up 7 bases and J gave up 0 bases, with 10 bases separating them.

V is TRBV7-9 and J is TRBJ2-5; D is possibly TRBD1 (5 bases). CDR1 and CDR2 (germline): SEHNR, FQNEAQ (reference sequence). Trimming removed 3 bases from V and 5 bases from J, with 13 bases in between. This CDR3 spans 14 amino acids. CDR3 region: CASSFSAGLETQYF. CDR3 coding DNA: TGTGCCAGCAGCTTCAGCGCAGGGTTGGAGACCCAGTACTTC.

In nucleotides, the CDR3 is TGTGCCAGCAGACTAGGAGGTAGTAGGGTCGATGAGCAGTTCTTC. Encoded protein: CASRLGGSRVDEQFF. This sequence joins TRBV28 and TRBJ2-1; TRBD2 is a possible D gene (5 bases). The germline gives CDR1 MDHEN, CDR2 SYDVKM. Trimming removed 6 bases at V and 8 bases at J, with 20 bases between. CDR3 size: 15 residues.

The V and J genes are TRBV6-5 and TRBJ2-7; 8 nucleotides line up with TRBD1. CDR1 MNHEY and CDR2 SVGAGI come from the germline V gene. V gave up 4 bases and J gave up 6 bases; unmatched junction bases: 14. This CDR3 is built from 16 residues. CDR3 in amino acids: CASSSPWTGKAFEQYF. The CDR3 DNA sequence: TGTGCCAGCAGTTCCCCCTGGACAGGGAAGGCTTTCGAGCAGTACTTC.

The chain has TRBV9 and TRBJ2-2, with TRBD2 matching over 8 bases. Germline CDR1 SGDLS, CDR2 YYNGEE. CDR3 size: 15 residues. J lost 3 bases, V lost 6 bases, and 7 bases had no gene match. The CDR3 nucleotides read TGTGCCAGCACCCGGACTAGCACTCACACCGGGGAGCTGTTTTTT. Amino acids: CASTRTSTHTGELFF.

Worth noting for this clone: The DNA is omitted, as the CDR3 cannot be located on it reliably, and the CDR3 follows TCRdb's listing. The gene calls are TRBV28 and TRBJ1-1; whether TRBD1, the table's D call, matches the DNA was not checked. CDR1 is MDHEN and CDR2 is SYDVKM in the germline V gene. The CDR3 spans 15 residues, counting both ends. The CDR3 is CASSSGQGADTEAFF.

The gene calls are TRBV13 and TRBJ1-6; the D gene is possibly TRBD1 (5 bases). Between the trimmed V and J ends, which lost 2 bases and 9 bases, there was a span of 17 bases. Germline CDR1 reads PRHDT; CDR2 reads FYEKMQ (reference sequence). The CDR3 runs 16 residues. The CDR3 sequence is CASSLWTGVVGSPLHF. The DNA of the CDR3 is TGTGCCAGCAGCTTATGGACGGGGGTTGTGGGTTCACCCCTCCACTTT.

J is TRBJ1-4 and V is TRBV4-2; no reliable D call. The CDR3 length is 15 residues. Germline V gene sequence: CDR1 LGHNA, CDR2 YNFKEQ. Trimming took 0 bases from V and 2 from J, leaving 7 bases between them. CDR3 sequence (DNA): TGTGCCAGCAGCCAAGATCTGCGGACTAATGAAAAACTGTTTTTT. Residues: CASSQDLRTNEKLFF.

The chain has TRBV4-2 and TRBJ2-7; TRBD1 might be the D (5 bases). Between the trimmed V and J ends, which lost 5 bases and 2 bases, there was a span of 16 bases. The CDR3 extends over 15 amino acids. Germline CDR1 and CDR2: LGHNA and YNFKEQ. CDR3 loop: CASSNGAGKTYEQYF. In DNA form, the CDR3 reads TGTGCCAGCAGCAATGGGGCAGGGAAAACCTACGAGCAGTACTTC.

A few counts support this clone. The V gene is TRBV4-2, the J gene TRBJ2-1; 7 bases line up with TRBD2. Germline V gene data show CDR1 as LGHNA and CDR2 as YNFKEQ. The CDR3 runs 16 residues. Trimming removed 3 bases from V and 3 bases from J; junction bases left unmatched: 8. CDR3 in DNA: TGTGCCAGCAGCCAGTCCTCTAGCGGAAACTACAATGAGCAGTTCTTC. Translated, it gives CASSQSSSGNYNEQFF.

This clone showed up just a few times. The rearrangement joins TRBV4-1 to TRBJ1-1, with D perhaps matching TRBD1 (5 bases). CDR1 is MGHRA and CDR2 is YSYEKL in the germline V gene. The CDR3 sequence is 14 residues long. The V end was cut by 5 bases, the J end by 3 bases, with 13 bases between. CDR3 nucleotide sequence: TGCGCCAGCAGCAAAAGATGGGGGGACACTGAAGCTTTCTTT. This encodes CASSKRWGDTEAFF.

CDR3 nucleotide sequence: TGTGCCAGCAGGGACAGTATACTCTCTGGAAACACCATATATTTT. This sequence encodes CASRDSILSGNTIYF. The chain joins TRBV2 to TRBJ1-3; TRBD1 is a possible D gene (6 bases). The CDR3 extends over 15 amino acids. The germline V gene encodes CDR1 SNHLY and CDR2 FYNNEI. The V end lost 6 bases, the J end lost 0 bases, and 12 bases lay between the germline ends.

V and J are TRBV19 and TRBJ1-4, with 9 bases matching TRBD1. The V gene end was trimmed by 10 bases and the J gene end by 3 bases; junction bases not matched to a gene: 12. Germline V lookup: CDR1 LNHDA, CDR2 SQIVND (reference sequence). CDR3 size: 16 residues. The CDR3 DNA sequence: TGTGCCACCGTCCCGGGACAGGGATCGGCTAATGAAAAACTGTTTTTT. Its protein is CATVPGQGSANEKLFF. The whole variable domain, remainder taken from reference TRBV19 and TRBJ1-4, is DGGITQSPKYLFRKEGQNVTLSCEQNLNHDAMYWYRQDPGQGLRLIYYSQIVNDFQKGDIAEGYSVSREKKESFPLTVTSAQKNPTAFYLCATVPGQGSANEKLFFGSGTQLSVL.

V is TRBV27 and J is TRBJ2-5; D is possibly TRBD1 (6 bases). The germline CDR1 and CDR2 sequences are MNHEY and SMNVEV (reference sequence). V lost 0 bases to trimming and J lost 1 base, with 9 bases between them. CDR3 length: 15 amino acids. In nucleotides, the CDR3 is TGTGCCAGCAGTTTATCCAGGGGCATCCAAGAGACCCAGTACTTC. It codes for CASSLSRGIQETQYF.

This chain uses TRBV19 with TRBJ1-3; D gene unclear. Trimming left V 5 bases short and J 0 bases short, with 20 bases between. The CDR3 extends over 18 amino acids. Germline V gene lookup returns CDR1 LNHDA and CDR2 SQIVND (reference sequence). The CDR3 loop reads CASSPHRGGLLSGNTIYF. CDR3 nucleotides: TGTGCCAGTAGTCCCCACCGGGGAGGTTTACTCTCTGGAAACACCATATATTTT.

J is TRBJ1-3 and V is TRBV28; D remains ambiguous. The CDR3 spans 15 residues. CDR1 and CDR2 (germline): MDHEN, SYDVKM. Trimming removed 2 bases from V and 1 base from J, with 9 bases in between. The CDR3: CASSLERVSGNTIYF. The CDR3 nucleotides read TGTGCCAGCAGTTTAGAGCGAGTTTCTGGAAACACCATATATTTT.

The genes are TRBV29-1 and TRBJ2-7; 9 bases fit TRBD2. Germline V gene lookup returns CDR1 SQVTM and CDR2 ANQGSEA. With V trimmed by 5 bases and J by 6 bases, 8 bases remained unmatched. The CDR3 runs 13 residues. CDR3 nucleotides: TGCAGCGTTAAGGTACTAGCGGGCGGCGAGCAGTACTTC. As protein: CSVKVLAGGEQYF.